This T cell receptor (beta chain) appears in the sequencing data of a study of OX40 agonist ivuxolimab in advanced cancers. Regarding this clone: The antigen is undetermined.

Overall study findings and caveats: On average, a greater number of expanded clones characterised CD8+ T cells relative to CD4+.

Repertoires were generated with immunoSEQ multiplex PCR, while TCRdb's copy carries only in-frame clones and drops some. The data show 44,000 or so clones, about four fifths seen once. V was clipped by 3 bases and J by 7 bases; unmatched bases: 17. The CDR3 totals 16 residues. From germline, CDR1 is GTSNPN and CDR2 SVGIG (reference sequence). The origin of this receptor is an adult with an advanced solid tumor such as melanoma, head and neck, liver or kidney cancer. The sequenced sample was CD4+ or CD8+ T cells sorted from blood, obtained in a trial of the OX40 agonist ivuxolimab. The chain employs TRBV30 and TRBJ1-2, with 7 bases matching TRBD1. DNA of the CDR3: TGTGCCTGGAGCCGGGACAGAGCTGTCCCTTCATCTGGCTACACCTTC. This gives the protein CAWSRDRAVPSSGYTF.